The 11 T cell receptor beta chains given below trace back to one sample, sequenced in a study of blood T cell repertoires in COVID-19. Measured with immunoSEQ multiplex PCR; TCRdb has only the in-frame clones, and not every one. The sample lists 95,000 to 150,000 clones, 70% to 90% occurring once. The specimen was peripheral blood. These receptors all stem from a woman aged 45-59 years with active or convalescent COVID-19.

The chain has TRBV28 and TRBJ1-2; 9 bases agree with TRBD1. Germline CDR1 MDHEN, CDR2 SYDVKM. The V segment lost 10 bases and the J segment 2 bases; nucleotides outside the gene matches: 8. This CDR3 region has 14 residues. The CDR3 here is CATDRGIGNYGYTF. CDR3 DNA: TGTGCCACCGACAGGGGGATCGGGAACTATGGCTACACCTTC.

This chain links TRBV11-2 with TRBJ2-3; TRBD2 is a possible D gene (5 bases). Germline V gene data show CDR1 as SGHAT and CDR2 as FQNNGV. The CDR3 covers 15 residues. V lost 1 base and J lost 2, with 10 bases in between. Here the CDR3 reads CASSLAPGSTDTQYF. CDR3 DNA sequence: TGTGCCAGCAGCTTAGCTCCGGGGTCCACAGATACGCAGTATTTT.

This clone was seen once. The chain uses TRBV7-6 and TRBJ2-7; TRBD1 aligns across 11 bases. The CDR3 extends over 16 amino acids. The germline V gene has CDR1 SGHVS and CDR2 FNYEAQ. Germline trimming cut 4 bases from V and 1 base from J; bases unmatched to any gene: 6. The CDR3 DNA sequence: TGTGCCAGCAGCTCCGGGACAGGGGGGGTTTCCTACGAGCAGTACTTC. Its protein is CASSSGTGGVSYEQYF. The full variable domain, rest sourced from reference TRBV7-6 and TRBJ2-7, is GAGVSQSPRYKVTKRGQDVALRCDPISGHVSLYWYRQALGQGPEFLTYFNYEAQQDKSGLPNDRFSAERPEGSISTLTIQRTEQRDSAMYRCASSSGTGGVSYEQYFGPGTRLTVT.

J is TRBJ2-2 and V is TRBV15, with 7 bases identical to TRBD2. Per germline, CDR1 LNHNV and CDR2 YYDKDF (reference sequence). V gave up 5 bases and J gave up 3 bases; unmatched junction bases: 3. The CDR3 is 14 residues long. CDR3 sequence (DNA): TGTGCCACCAGCGGGAGGGCGGACACCGGGGAGCTGTTTTTT. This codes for CATSGRADTGELFF.

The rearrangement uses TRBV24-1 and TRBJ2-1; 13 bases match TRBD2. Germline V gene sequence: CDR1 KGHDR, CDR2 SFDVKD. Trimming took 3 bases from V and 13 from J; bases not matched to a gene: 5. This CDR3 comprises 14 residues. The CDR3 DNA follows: TGTGCCACCAGTGATCCAGGACTAGCGGGAGCTCAGTTCTTC. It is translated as CATSDPGLAGAQFF.

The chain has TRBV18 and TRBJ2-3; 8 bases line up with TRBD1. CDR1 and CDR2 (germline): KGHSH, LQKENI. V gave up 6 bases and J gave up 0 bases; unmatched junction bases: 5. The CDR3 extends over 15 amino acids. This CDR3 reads CASSQGQVSTDTQYF. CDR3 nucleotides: TGTGCCAGCTCTCAGGGACAGGTTAGCACAGATACGCAGTATTTT.

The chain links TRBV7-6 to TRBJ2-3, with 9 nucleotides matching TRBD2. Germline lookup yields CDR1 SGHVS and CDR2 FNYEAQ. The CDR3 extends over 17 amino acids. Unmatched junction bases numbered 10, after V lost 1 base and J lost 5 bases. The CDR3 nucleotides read TGTGCCAGCAGCTTAGAGGTTGGGCGGGAGGGCCTAGATACGCAGTATTTT. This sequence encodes CASSLEVGREGLDTQYF. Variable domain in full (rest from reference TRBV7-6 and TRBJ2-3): GAGVSQSPRYKVTKRGQDVALRCDPISGHVSLYWYRQALGQGPEFLTYFNYEAQQDKSGLPNDRFSAERPEGSISTLTIQRTEQRDSAMYRCASSLEVGREGLDTQYFGPGTRLTVL.

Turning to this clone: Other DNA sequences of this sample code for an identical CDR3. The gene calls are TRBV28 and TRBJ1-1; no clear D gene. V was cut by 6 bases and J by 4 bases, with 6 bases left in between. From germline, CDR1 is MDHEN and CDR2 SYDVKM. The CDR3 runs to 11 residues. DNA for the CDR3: TGTGCCAGCAGACGGGGCACTGAAGCTTTCTTT. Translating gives CASRRGTEAFF.

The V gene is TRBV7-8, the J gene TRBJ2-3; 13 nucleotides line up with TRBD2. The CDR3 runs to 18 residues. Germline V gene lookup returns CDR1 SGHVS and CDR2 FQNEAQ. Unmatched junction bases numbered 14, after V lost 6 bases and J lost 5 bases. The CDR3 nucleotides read TGTGCCAGCAGACAACTAGCGGGAGGGCCAGGTTCGCAAGATACGCAGTATTTT. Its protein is CASRQLAGGPGSQDTQYF.

The CDR3 DNA sequence: TGTGCCAGCACCATTACCCAGGGTTCACCCCTCCACTTT. Translation gives CASTITQGSPLHF. This sequence joins TRBV12-3 or TRBV12-4 and TRBJ1-6, with a weak D call TRBD1 (5 bases). The CDR3 runs to 13 residues. The V gene lost 7 bases and the J gene lost 9 bases, with 13 bases spanning the gap.

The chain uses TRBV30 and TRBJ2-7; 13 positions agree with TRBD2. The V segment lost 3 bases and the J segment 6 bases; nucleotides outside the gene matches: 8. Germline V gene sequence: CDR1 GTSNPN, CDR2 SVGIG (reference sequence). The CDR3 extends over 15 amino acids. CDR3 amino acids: CAWSPGLAGVREQYF. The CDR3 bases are TGTGCCTGGAGCCCCGGACTAGCGGGAGTTCGCGAGCAGTACTTC. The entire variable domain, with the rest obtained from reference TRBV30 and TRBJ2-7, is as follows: SQTIHQWPATLVQPVGSPLSLECTVEGTSNPNLYWYRQAAGRGLQLLFYSVGIGQISSEVPQNLSASRPQDRQFILSSKKLLLSDSGFYLCAWSPGLAGVREQYFGPGTRLTVT.